These 13 T cell receptor beta chains came from one sample sequenced in a study of technical replicates of blood from a few donors. Sequencing was performed with immunoSEQ multiplex PCR; in TCRdb, only in-frame clones are kept and a portion is missing. The data show around 62,000 clones, 95% to 98% seen once. The material sequenced was T cells isolated from PBMCs. The origin of the receptors is a human donor in good health.

The chain has TRBV9 and TRBJ1-1; 10 nucleotides match TRBD1. Germline V gene sequence: CDR1 SGDLS, CDR2 YYNGEE. The CDR3 has 14 residues. V trimming: 3 bases; J trimming: 7 bases; junction bases outside the gene matches: 6. In nucleotides, the CDR3 is TGTGCCAGCAGCGACCGGGACAGGGGCCATGAAGCTTTCTTT. Translating it yields CASSDRDRGHEAFF.

V gene TRBV2 combines with J gene TRBJ2-7; TRBD2 might be the D (6 bases). V dropped 3 bases and J dropped 4 bases, with 13 bases sitting between them. The CDR3 is 14 amino acids. Looked up from germline, CDR1 is SNHLY and CDR2 is FYNNEI. Written as DNA, the CDR3 is TGTGCCAGCAGTGATTCCGGGGGACCTTACGAGCAGTACTTC. Translated: CASSDSGGPYEQYF.

The count of this clone is one. The V and J genes are TRBV9 and TRBJ1-6; 9 bases are shared with TRBD1. The V gene's germline CDR1 is SGDLS and CDR2 YYNGEE. The length of the CDR3 is 16 residues. V was pared by 3 bases and J by 6 bases, with 7 bases of the junction left unmatched. This CDR3 is CASSALPGQGNSPLHF. The CDR3 region has the DNA TGTGCCAGCAGCGCCCTACCGGGACAGGGTAATTCACCCCTCCACTTT.

The V call is TRBV10-2, the J call TRBJ2-7; D is undetermined. The V gene lost 7 bases and the J gene lost 1 base, with 11 bases spanning the gap. CDR1 and CDR2 (germline): WSHSY, SAAADI. The CDR3 covers 13 residues. CDR3 protein: CASTTTVSYEQYF. In DNA form, the CDR3 reads TGCGCCAGCACCACGACTGTTTCCTACGAGCAGTACTTC.

This rearrangement joins TRBV19 to TRBJ1-2, with TRBD1 matching 8 bases. The CDR3 extends over 13 amino acids. J lost 5 bases, V lost 7 bases, and 6 bases had no gene match. Germline CDR1 and CDR2: LNHDA and SQIVND (reference sequence). The CDR3 sequence: CASTRDRQYGYTF. The CDR3 nucleotides read TGTGCCAGTACCCGGGACAGGCAATATGGCTACACCTTC.

The chain employs TRBV2 and TRBJ2-5; 7 nucleotides agree with TRBD1. Per the germline V gene, CDR1 is SNHLY and CDR2 is FYNNEI. The CDR3 loop spans 17 amino acids. The J segment lost 7 bases and the V segment lost 0 bases, leaving 14 bases of the junction unmatched. This CDR3 is CASSEASGQEVLGTQYF. As DNA, the CDR3 is TGTGCCAGCAGTGAAGCCTCCGGACAGGAGGTCTTGGGGACCCAGTACTTC.

The rearrangement links TRBV28 to TRBJ1-3; no clear D gene. The germline gives CDR1 MDHEN, CDR2 SYDVKM. This CDR3 contains 11 residues. V was cut by 8 bases and J by 5 bases, with 7 bases left in between. CDR3 coding DNA: TGTGCCAGCCGTCTACGAAACACCATATATTTT. Translating it yields CASRLRNTIYF.

J is TRBJ1-2 and V is TRBV7-9; 12 nucleotides align to TRBD1. CDR1 is SEHNR and CDR2 is FQNEAQ in the germline V gene (reference sequence). The CDR3 loop spans 14 amino acids. The J segment lost 8 bases and the V segment lost 5 bases, leaving 6 bases of the junction unmatched. Here the CDR3 reads CASSPGQGAFGYTF. The CDR3 DNA follows: TGTGCCAGCAGCCCGGGACAGGGGGCGTTCGGCTACACCTTC.

The chain employs TRBV9 and TRBJ2-1, with TRBD2 matching 10 bases. This CDR3 comprises 16 residues. J was trimmed by 2 bases and V by 4 bases; bases with no gene match: 6. Germline CDR1 reads SGDLS; CDR2 reads YYNGEE. This CDR3 reads CASSYLTSGAYNEQFF. The CDR3 region has the DNA TGTGCCAGCAGCTACTTAACTAGCGGGGCCTACAATGAGCAGTTCTTC.

The chain joins TRBV25-1 to TRBJ1-5, with a possible D match to TRBD1 (5 bases). Trimming removed 3 bases from V and 5 bases from J, with 8 bases in between. CDR3 size: 13 residues. Germline values: CDR1 MGHDK, CDR2 SYGVNS. Written as DNA, the CDR3 is TGTGCCAGCAGTGACCGGGACTATCAGCCCCAGCATTTT. Amino acids: CASSDRDYQPQHF.

The chain recombines TRBV7-8 with TRBJ1-4, with D unresolved. CDR3 length: 16 amino acids. V was trimmed by 1 base and J by 7 bases, leaving 16 bases between them. Germline CDR1 and CDR2: SGHVS and FQNEAQ. The CDR3 region is CASSLGTAARSEKLFF. The CDR3 DNA reads as TGTGCCAGCAGCTTAGGCACAGCGGCGCGGAGTGAAAAACTGTTTTTT.

The rearrangement uses TRBV28 and TRBJ1-2; 11 nucleotides align to TRBD1. Germline V gene lookup returns CDR1 MDHEN and CDR2 SYDVKM. The CDR3 spans 14 residues. J lost 3 bases, V lost 10 bases, and 7 bases had no gene match. The CDR3 nucleotides read TGTGCCACCTACGGACAGGGGGCGGACTATGGCTACACCTTC. This translates into CATYGQGADYGYTF.

The table lists this clone with a count of one. V gene TRBV7-9 combines with J gene TRBJ1-2, with D perhaps TRBD1 (6 bases). The V end was cut by 2 bases, the J end by 5 bases, with 15 bases between. Germline V gives CDR1 SEHNR, CDR2 FQNEAQ (reference sequence). The CDR3 contains 15 residues. The CDR3 loop reads CASSLLAGETYGYTF. DNA for the CDR3: TGTGCCAGCAGCTTATTGGCAGGGGAGACGTATGGCTACACCTTC.